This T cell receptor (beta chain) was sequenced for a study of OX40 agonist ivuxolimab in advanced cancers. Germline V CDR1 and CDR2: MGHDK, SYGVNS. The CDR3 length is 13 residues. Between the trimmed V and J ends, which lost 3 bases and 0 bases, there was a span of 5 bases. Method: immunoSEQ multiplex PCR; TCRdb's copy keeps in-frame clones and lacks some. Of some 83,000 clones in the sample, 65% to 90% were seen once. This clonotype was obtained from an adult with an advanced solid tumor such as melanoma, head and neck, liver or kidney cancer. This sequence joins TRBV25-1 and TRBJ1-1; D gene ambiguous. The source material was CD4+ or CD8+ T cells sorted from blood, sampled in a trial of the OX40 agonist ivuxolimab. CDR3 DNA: TGTGCCAGCAGTGACATACTGAACACTGAAGCTTTCTTT. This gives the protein CASSDILNTEAFF.